What follows are 25 T cell receptor beta chains derived from one specimen sequenced in a study of cytomegalovirus exposure and HLA in healthy donors. The PCR contained 60 Vbeta and 13 Jbeta primers. Generated by immunoSEQ multiplex PCR, the TCRdb table keeps only in-frame clones and is missing some. This repertoire shows approximately 160,000 clones, more than 65% found once; its top ten account for approximately 1.5%. The specimen sequenced was PBMCs. The receptors shown here come from a male donor in good health and CMV-seronegative.

This clone was seen more than once but under ten times. The genes are TRBV6-6 and TRBJ2-5; 12 bases are a match to TRBD2. V shed 6 bases, J shed 1 base, and the junction held 6 bases outside the gene matches. CDR3 length: 16 amino acids. Germline V gives CDR1 MNHNY, CDR2 SVGAGI (reference sequence). The CDR3 DNA reads TGTGCCAGCAGAAAACCGGGACTAGCGGGCCAAGAGACCCAGTACTTC. Its protein is CASRKPGLAGQETQYF.

The rearrangement joins TRBV28 to TRBJ2-1, with 7 bases matching TRBD2. The CDR3 extends over 14 amino acids. Germline V CDR1 and CDR2: MDHEN, SYDVKM. V trimming: 7 bases; J trimming: 9 bases; junction bases outside the gene matches: 12. In DNA form, the CDR3 reads TGTGCCAGCACCCCTAGCGGCCGCCCGGGTGAGCAGTTCTTC. This gives the protein CASTPSGRPGEQFF.

The chain couples TRBV9 to TRBJ2-1; D is unresolved. V gave up 3 bases and J gave up 7 bases, with 11 bases separating them. CDR3 length: 13 residues. Germline V lookup: CDR1 SGDLS, CDR2 YYNGEE. For the CDR3, the DNA is TGTGCCAGCAGCGCCTCCCCGGGTAATGAGCAGTTCTTC. Translated: CASSASPGNEQFF. The whole variable domain, remainder taken from reference TRBV9 and TRBJ2-1, is DSGVTQTPKHLITATGQRVTLRCSPRSGDLSVYWYQQSLDQGLQFLIQYYNGEERAKGNILERFSAQQFPDLHSELNLSSLELGDSALYFCASSASPGNEQFFGPGTRLTVL.

Remarks on this clone: The same CDR3 also results from other DNA sequences found in this sample. The rearrangement links TRBV5-1 to TRBJ2-3; D is possibly TRBD2 (6 bases). Looked up from germline, CDR1 is SGHRS and CDR2 is YFSETQ. This CDR3 is built from 14 residues. V was clipped by 4 bases and J by 0 bases, with 9 bases between them. CDR3 in amino acids: CASSPGASTDTQYF. The DNA for the CDR3 is TGCGCCAGCAGCCCGGGAGCGAGCACAGATACGCAGTATTTT.

V gene TRBV27 combines with J gene TRBJ2-1; 15 nucleotides match TRBD2. V lost 0 bases, J lost 8 bases, and 8 bases stayed unmatched. The germline gives CDR1 MNHEY, CDR2 SMNVEV (reference sequence). CDR3 size: 18 residues. The chain's CDR3 is CASSLSGLAGGRQDEQFF. The CDR3 nucleotides are TGTGCCAGCAGTTTATCGGGACTAGCGGGGGGTCGACAGGATGAGCAGTTCTTC.

V and J are TRBV6-5 and TRBJ1-5; no clear D. CDR1 and CDR2 (germline): MNHEY, SVGAGI. With 0 bases removed from V and 7 bases from J, the gap between germline ends came to 10 bases. This CDR3 region has 14 residues. The chain's CDR3 is CASSYSGEGQPQHF. CDR3 coding DNA: TGTGCCAGCAGTTACTCGGGAGAGGGCCAGCCCCAGCATTTT.

The V and J genes are TRBV19 and TRBJ2-7, with 13 positions matching TRBD2. There are 18 residues in the CDR3. The germline V gene has CDR1 LNHDA and CDR2 SQIVND (reference sequence). Trimming cost V 6 bases and J 3 bases; bases outside gene matches: 14. The CDR3 DNA reads as TGTGCCAGTAGACAAAGATTCACCGGGACTAGCGGGGTCTACGAGCAGTACTTC. Protein product: CASRQRFTGTSGVYEQYF.

The chain links TRBV11-2 to TRBJ2-5; no clear D gene. The end of the DNA aligns better with TRBJ2-7, so the J call may be wrong. CDR1 and CDR2 (germline): SGHAT, FQNNGV. This CDR3 has 15 amino acids. The CDR3 loop is CASSLVAGPSYEQYF. CDR3 coding DNA: TGTGCCAGCAGCTTAGTCGCAGGCCCCTCCTACGAGCAGTACTTC.

The rearrangement links TRBV5-1 to TRBJ2-2; TRBD1 aligns across 8 bases. Trimming took 1 base from V and 7 from J; bases not matched to a gene: 9. The CDR3 totals 16 residues. Germline V CDR1 and CDR2: SGHRS, YFSETQ. The chain's CDR3 is CASSLFQGAGGGELFF. The CDR3, as DNA: TGCGCCAGCAGCTTGTTCCAGGGGGCTGGTGGCGGGGAGCTGTTTTTT.

The CDR3 DNA is TGTGCCAGCAGTTATCTCGGCGGGGGTAGCACAGATACGCAGTATTTT. Amino acids: CASSYLGGGSTDTQYF. The chain links TRBV6-5 to TRBJ2-3; 7 nucleotides agree with TRBD2. The CDR3 sequence is 16 residues long. V trimming: 3 bases; J trimming: 0 bases; junction bases outside the gene matches: 6. Germline CDR1 reads MNHEY; CDR2 reads SVGAGI.

This clone appeared a single time. The V gene is TRBV6-1, the J gene TRBJ2-1; 9 positions agree with TRBD1. V lost 6 bases and J lost 4; bases outside the gene matches: 4. The CDR3 covers 14 residues. Germline CDR1 reads MNHNS; CDR2 reads SASEGT. CDR3 coding DNA: TGTGCCAGCAGCATCGGGACAGGGTACAATGAGCAGTTCTTC. It yields the protein CASSIGTGYNEQFF.

The CDR3 loop reads CASSGEGITEAFF. CDR3 nucleotides: TGCGCCAGCAGTGGTGAGGGAATCACTGAAGCTTTCTTT. This chain connects TRBV4-1 to TRBJ1-1; no definite D call. CDR3 size: 13 residues. Trimming took 6 bases from V and 4 from J, leaving 12 bases between them. Germline-derived CDR1 and CDR2 are MGHRA and YSYEKL.

V and J are TRBV7-7 and TRBJ2-5; 8 bases map to TRBD1. This CDR3 has 13 residues. Germline V CDR1 and CDR2: SSHAT, FNYEAQ (reference sequence). Trimming removed 4 bases from V and 6 bases from J; junction bases left unmatched: 4. The CDR3 region is CASSSQGAKTQYF. The CDR3 bases are TGTGCCAGCAGCTCGCAGGGGGCGAAGACCCAGTACTTC.

This clone was counted a few times. The chain couples TRBV6-5 to TRBJ1-2, with a tentative D call TRBD1 (6 bases). The CDR3 loop spans 14 amino acids. In germline, CDR1 is MNHEY, CDR2 SVGAGI. The V end lost 2 bases, the J end lost 7 bases, and 14 bases lay between the germline ends. Written as DNA, the CDR3 is TGTGCCAGCAGTTACACAGGGTCCCTCGGTGGCTACACCTTC. Protein: CASSYTGSLGGYTF.

The rearrangement uses TRBV4-3 and TRBJ1-2; the D gene is possibly TRBD1 (5 bases). The CDR3 covers 15 residues. Between the trimmed V and J ends, which lost 1 base and 5 bases, there was a span of 14 bases. Germline V gives CDR1 LGHNA, CDR2 YSLEER. Written as DNA, the CDR3 is TGCGCCAGCAGCCAAGCTGGGTATGGGGCGTATGGCTACACCTTC. Translated, it gives CASSQAGYGAYGYTF.

CDR3 DNA: TGTGCCAGCAGCCAGGGCACGATCGGACTAGCGGGGAGCTATGAGCAGTTCTTC. Residues: CASSQGTIGLAGSYEQFF. The V and J genes are TRBV14 and TRBJ2-1, with 12 bases matching TRBD2. The J segment lost 8 bases and the V segment lost 3 bases, leaving 14 bases of the junction unmatched. The CDR3 is made up of 18 amino acids. Germline V gene sequence: CDR1 SGHDN, CDR2 FVKESK.

This clone came up a few times. V usage is TRBV6-5 and J usage is TRBJ2-7, with a tentative D call TRBD2 (5 bases). Germline V CDR1 and CDR2: MNHEY, SVGAGI. V gave up 4 bases and J gave up 2 bases, with 12 bases separating them. The CDR3 contains 14 residues. Written as DNA, the CDR3 is TGTGCCAGCAGTTGGCTCCGGGGTACCTACGAGCAGTACTTC. Its protein product is CASSWLRGTYEQYF.

J is TRBJ2-3 and V is TRBV10-1; 9 bases map to TRBD2. The length of the CDR3 is 18 residues. Germline V CDR1 and CDR2: WNHNN, SYGVQD (reference sequence). V was pared by 2 bases and J by 3 bases, with 12 bases of the junction left unmatched. The CDR3 is CASSEPHHTTSGTDTQYF. The CDR3 DNA reads TGCGCCAGCAGTGAGCCACATCATACCACTAGCGGGACAGATACGCAGTATTTT.

The gene calls are TRBV4-2 and TRBJ2-7; tentatively, D is TRBD2 (6 bases). The last part of the DNA fits TRBJ2-1 better; the J call may be wrong. CDR1 and CDR2 from the germline V gene are LGHNA and YNFKEQ. CDR3 length: 17 amino acids. CDR3 sequence reads: CASSQGMREDTYNEQFF. The DNA for the CDR3 is TGTGCCAGCAGCCAAGGGATGAGGGAGGATACCTACAATGAGCAGTTCTTC.

This chain links TRBV4-3 with TRBJ2-3; TRBD2 aligns across 13 bases. Germline-derived CDR1 and CDR2 are LGHNA and YSLEER. The CDR3 contains 18 residues. Trimming removed 0 bases from V and 5 bases from J; junction bases left unmatched: 8. CDR3 sequence (DNA): TGCGCCAGCAGCCAAGATTGGACTAGCGGGAGTTCTGTAGATACGCAGTATTTT. Translated, it gives CASSQDWTSGSSVDTQYF.

This chain connects TRBV7-8 to TRBJ1-1, with TRBD1 matching 11 bases. Germline trimming cut 0 bases from V and 0 bases from J; bases unmatched to any gene: 9. Germline lookup yields CDR1 SGHVS and CDR2 FQNEAQ. The CDR3 is 19 amino acids. For the CDR3, the DNA is TGTGCCAGCAGCTTAGCCCGACTGGACAGGGGGCCGGTGAACACTGAAGCTTTCTTT. This codes for CASSLARLDRGPVNTEAFF.

This sequence joins TRBV5-4 and TRBJ1-3, with D unclear. The germline V gene encodes CDR1 SGHNT and CDR2 YYREEE (reference sequence). The CDR3 sequence is 12 residues long. Trimming took off 3 bases at V and 4 bases at J, with 5 bases between the two ends. CDR3 DNA: TGTGCCAGCAGCTCTCCCGGAAACACCATATATTTT. The encoded protein is CASSSPGNTIYF.

The rearrangement uses TRBV6-5 and TRBJ1-5; D gene unclear. Germline-derived CDR1 and CDR2 are MNHEY and SVGAGI. V dropped 0 bases and J dropped 7 bases, with 13 bases sitting between them. There are 15 residues in the CDR3. The CDR3 loop is CASSYSWSGGQPQHF. The CDR3 bases are TGTGCCAGCAGTTACTCGTGGTCGGGAGGGCAGCCCCAGCATTTT.

The gene calls are TRBV4-3 and TRBJ2-7; 10 bases align to TRBD1. The CDR3 is 15 amino acids. Germline V gene sequence: CDR1 LGHNA, CDR2 YSLEER. Trimming cost V 5 bases and J 0 bases; bases outside gene matches: 4. In nucleotides, the CDR3 is TGCGCCAGCAGCGCCGGACAGGGGGTCTCCTACGAGCAGTACTTC. Encoded protein: CASSAGQGVSYEQYF.

The rearrangement links TRBV5-6 to TRBJ1-5; TRBD1 matches at 9 bases. The V gene end was trimmed by 0 bases and the J gene end by 5 bases; junction bases not matched to a gene: 6. The CDR3 covers 16 residues. Germline CDR1 is SGHDT and CDR2 is YYEEEE. The CDR3 DNA is TGTGCCAGCAGCTTGGACAGGGGGCTTGCGGATCAGCCCCAGCATTTT. Encoded protein: CASSLDRGLADQPQHF. The full variable domain, with the rest looked up from reference TRBV5-6 and TRBJ1-5, is DAGVTQSPTHLIKTRGQQVTLRCSPKSGHDTVSWYQQALGQGPQFIFQYYEEEERQRGNFPDRFSGHQFPNYSSELNVNALLLGDSALYLCASSLDRGLADQPQHFGDGTRLSIL.